What follows are 3 T cell receptor beta chains derived from one specimen sequenced in a study of blood T cell repertoires in COVID-19. The table came from immunoSEQ multiplex PCR; TCRdb's copy has only in-frame clones and leaves some out. The sample consists of about 260,000 clones, 80% to 90% of them appearing once. Sequenced: peripheral blood. The origin of the receptors is a woman aged 45-65 years with acute or convalescent COVID-19.

The V call is TRBV7-2, the J call TRBJ2-7, with a tentative D call TRBD2 (5 bases). The CDR3 consists of 15 residues. Germline V gives CDR1 SGHTA, CDR2 FQGNSA. Trimming pared 1 base from V and 0 bases from J, leaving 10 bases between. CDR3 sequence (DNA): TGTGCCAGCAGCTTAGTAGCGATCCTCTCCTACGAGCAGTACTTC. Protein: CASSLVAILSYEQYF.

This chain uses TRBV28 with TRBJ2-1, with no clear D. This CDR3 has 15 residues. The germline CDR1 and CDR2 sequences are MDHEN and SYDVKM. Trimming pared 3 bases from V and 0 bases from J, leaving 9 bases between. CDR3 nucleotide sequence: TGTGCCAGCAGTTTTGAGCAGGCCTCCTACAATGAGCAGTTCTTC. Its protein product is CASSFEQASYNEQFF.

The V gene is TRBV18, the J gene TRBJ1-2, with TRBD1 identical over 7 bases. The J segment lost 4 bases and the V segment lost 3 bases, leaving 5 bases of the junction unmatched. The CDR3 sequence is 14 residues long. CDR1 and CDR2 from the germline V gene are KGHSH and LQKENI. The CDR3 reads CASSPPGQIYGYTF. The DNA for the CDR3 is TGTGCCAGCTCACCCCCGGGACAGATCTATGGCTACACCTTC.